The 18 T cell receptor beta chains reported below all come from one sample, sequenced in a study of neoadjuvant anti-PD-1 for oral cavity cancer. TCRdb's table, derived via immunoSEQ multiplex PCR, lists solely in-frame clones and lacks some. Among 75,000 or so clones listed, roughly four fifths were seen once. Source: PBMCs, taken before nivolumab (anti-PD-1) treatment. The receptor source for this set is a person between 40 and 80 years old with oral cavity squamous cell carcinoma.

This rearrangement joins TRBV6-5 to TRBJ1-4; TRBD1 matches 7 bases. Germline lookup yields CDR1 MNHEY and CDR2 SVGAGI. V lost 4 bases and J lost 8; bases outside the gene matches: 7. CDR3 length: 14 amino acids. For the CDR3, the DNA is TGTGCCAGCAGTTCCCGGACAGGCCGGGAAAAACTGTTTTTT. This sequence encodes CASSSRTGREKLFF.

CDR3 nucleotides: TGTGCCAGCAGCTTTTCTTTAGGGAGTCCAGGGGCCTACGAGCAGTACTTC. It translates to CASSFSLGSPGAYEQYF. This chain links TRBV5-4 with TRBJ2-7; possibly TRBD1 for D (6 bases). This CDR3 comprises 17 residues. V was cut by 2 bases and J by 2 bases, with 20 bases left in between. CDR1 is SGHNT and CDR2 is YYREEE in the germline V gene (reference sequence).

This clone has only a few counts. The chain recombines TRBV6-6 with TRBJ2-1, with D perhaps matching TRBD2 (6 bases). Looked up from germline, CDR1 is MNHNY and CDR2 is SVGAGI (reference sequence). V was shortened by 7 bases and J by 5 bases, with 15 bases between the two germline ends. The CDR3 covers 14 residues. CDR3 in amino acids: CASKEPSDHNEQFF. The CDR3 DNA reads as TGTGCCAGCAAGGAGCCTAGCGACCACAATGAGCAGTTCTTC.

The chain has TRBV6-6 and TRBJ2-1; D may be TRBD1 (6 bases). V lost 5 bases, J lost 8 bases, and 16 bases lay in between. The CDR3 is 14 amino acids. Germline CDR1 MNHNY, CDR2 SVGAGI (reference sequence). CDR3 region: CASSNQQGKDEQFF. DNA for the CDR3: TGTGCCAGCAGTAACCAACAGGGAAAGGATGAGCAGTTCTTC.

A single count supports this clone. The chain carries TRBV30 and TRBJ1-1; no definite D call. Germline values: CDR1 GTSNPN, CDR2 SVGIG (reference sequence). The CDR3 runs 15 residues. V was trimmed by 5 bases and J by 4 bases, leaving 20 bases between them. The CDR3 region is CAWSVGGFPSTEAFF. The DNA for the CDR3 is TGTGCCTGGTCCGTAGGAGGGTTCCCCAGCACTGAAGCTTTCTTT.

This clone occurred once. V usage is TRBV9 and J usage is TRBJ1-5; D unclear. This CDR3 contains 15 residues. The ends were cut back, 4 bases at V and 0 bases at J, with 11 bases in the middle. The germline CDR1 and CDR2 sequences are SGDLS and YYNGEE. This CDR3 is CASSIDGYSNQPQHF. CDR3 DNA: TGTGCCAGCAGCATCGACGGCTATAGCAATCAGCCCCAGCATTTT.

The V call is TRBV6-6, the J call TRBJ1-6; the D is unclear. The CDR3 sequence is 16 residues long. CDR1 is MNHNY and CDR2 is SVGAGI in the germline V gene (reference sequence). The V and J ends lost 7 bases and 6 bases respectively, with 19 bases between them. The CDR3 DNA is TGTGCCAGCAATAGACTGGCGGGCCTCACTAATTCACCCCTCCACTTT. Amino acids: CASNRLAGLTNSPLHF.

The gene calls are TRBV30 and TRBJ2-2; D perhaps matches TRBD2 (7 bases). Germline CDR1 GTSNPN, CDR2 SVGIG (reference sequence). The V gene lost 4 bases and the J gene lost 3 bases, with 18 bases spanning the gap. CDR3 length equals 16 residues. In DNA, the CDR3 is TGTGCCTGGACTGGGGGCGGGAGAAGGCACACCGGGGAGCTGTTTTTT. Its protein is CAWTGGGRRHTGELFF. The entire variable domain, with the rest obtained from reference TRBV30 and TRBJ2-2, is as follows: SQTIHQWPATLVQPVGSPLSLECTVEGTSNPNLYWYRQAAGRGLQLLFYSVGIGQISSEVPQNLSASRPQDRQFILSSKKLLLSDSGFYLCAWTGGGRRHTGELFFGEGSRLTVL.

The CDR3 DNA reads TGTGCCAGCAGCGCACGGGAGGACCACACCGGGGAGCTGTTTTTT. The encoded protein is CASSAREDHTGELFF. The chain links TRBV9 to TRBJ2-2, with 7 positions matching TRBD2. The CDR3 is 15 residues long. Trimming took 3 bases from V and 3 from J; bases not matched to a gene: 5. Germline V lookup: CDR1 SGDLS, CDR2 YYNGEE.

This chain joins TRBV10-1 and TRBJ2-7; the D gene could be TRBD1 or TRBD2 (6 bases each). The V end was cut by 10 bases, the J end by 0 bases, with 19 bases between. CDR3 length: 15 amino acids. CDR1 and CDR2 (germline): WNHNN, SYGVQD (reference sequence). The CDR3 spells CANTEGRGHSYEQYF. CDR3 coding DNA: TGCGCCAACACGGAGGGCAGGGGCCACTCCTACGAGCAGTACTTC.

The table lists this clone with many counts. The rearrangement links TRBV5-1 to TRBJ2-7; no reliable D call. The germline CDR1 and CDR2 sequences are SGHRS and YFSETQ. The CDR3 runs 14 residues. V lost 0 bases to trimming and J lost 6 bases, with 13 bases between them. CDR3 sequence reads: CASSLDILTPEQYF. CDR3 in DNA: TGCGCCAGCAGCTTGGACATATTAACGCCCGAGCAGTACTTC.

The V and J genes are TRBV6-5 and TRBJ2-7; D possibly matches TRBD1 or TRBD2 (5 bases each). Trimming removed 7 bases from V and 0 bases from J, with 10 bases in between. Germline V CDR1 and CDR2: MNHEY, SVGAGI. The CDR3 sequence is 13 residues long. CDR3 coding DNA: TGTGCCAGCACACCGGGACCCTCCTACGAGCAGTACTTC. Its protein is CASTPGPSYEQYF.

This sequence joins TRBV2 and TRBJ2-1; 10 bases are a match to TRBD1. With 6 bases clipped from V and 10 bases from J, the junction kept 3 bases outside the gene matches. The CDR3 spans 12 residues. Germline V gene sequence: CDR1 SNHLY, CDR2 FYNNEI. DNA for the CDR3: TGTGCCAGCAGCCCGGACAGGGGGGAGCAGTTCTTC. Its translation: CASSPDRGEQFF.

The chain links TRBV18 to TRBJ1-1; 8 bases align to TRBD1. The CDR3 runs 15 residues. J gave up 1 base and V 3 bases, and 4 bases lay outside the gene matches. CDR1 KGHSH and CDR2 LQKENI come from the germline V gene. CDR3 bases: TGTGCCAGCTCACCTGGACAGGGCGGGAACACTGAAGCTTTCTTT. The encoded protein is CASSPGQGGNTEAFF.

J is TRBJ1-4 and V is TRBV6-1; a possible D gene is TRBD1 (6 bases). With 8 bases removed from V and 6 bases from J, the gap between germline ends came to 19 bases. CDR1 and CDR2 (germline): MNHNS, SASEGT. This CDR3 is 15 amino acids long. The CDR3 spells CASPAPGAPDEKLFF. For the CDR3, the DNA is TGTGCCAGCCCGGCCCCGGGGGCGCCTGATGAAAAACTGTTTTTT.

The chain joins TRBV6-1 to TRBJ1-1, with TRBD1 matching over 8 bases. The junction had 6 bases not matched to a gene; V was cut back by 6 bases and J by 0 bases. The CDR3 is made up of 15 amino acids. The V gene's germline CDR1 is MNHNS and CDR2 SASEGT. CDR3 region: CASRTGALMNTEAFF. CDR3 coding DNA: TGTGCCAGCAGGACAGGGGCCCTCATGAACACTGAAGCTTTCTTT.

The chain employs TRBV28 and TRBJ2-7, with 9 bases identical to TRBD2. The CDR3 extends over 15 amino acids. The germline V gene has CDR1 MDHEN and CDR2 SYDVKM. With V trimmed by 4 bases and J by 3 bases, 7 bases remained unmatched. Here the CDR3 DNA reads TGTGCCAGCAGTTCCGGAGGCGGGAGGGTCTACGAGCAGTACTTC. As protein: CASSSGGGRVYEQYF.

The chain employs TRBV10-3 and TRBJ1-3; the D is unclear. V lost 3 bases to trimming and J lost 0 bases, with 12 bases between them. The CDR3 consists of 16 residues. Germline V lookup: CDR1 ENHRY, CDR2 SYGVKD. The CDR3 DNA follows: TGTGCCATCAGTGATGGTGGATTAAGCTCTGGAAACACCATATATTTT. This sequence encodes CAISDGGLSSGNTIYF.